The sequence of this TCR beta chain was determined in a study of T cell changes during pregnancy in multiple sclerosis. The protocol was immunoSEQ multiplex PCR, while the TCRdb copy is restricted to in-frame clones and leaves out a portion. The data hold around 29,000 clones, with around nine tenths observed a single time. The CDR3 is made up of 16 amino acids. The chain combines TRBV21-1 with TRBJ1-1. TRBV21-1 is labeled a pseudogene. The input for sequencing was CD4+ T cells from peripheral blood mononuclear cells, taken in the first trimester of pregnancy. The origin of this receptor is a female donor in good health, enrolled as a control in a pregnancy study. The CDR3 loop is CASRGEFYTIRTEAFF. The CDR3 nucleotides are TGTGCCAGCAGGGGAGAATTCTACACAATTCGCACTGAAGCTTTCTTT.